One sample yielded the 27 T cell receptor beta chains listed below, sequenced in a study of T-cell memory formation after mild COVID-19. TCRdb re-derived calls from the 5' RACE reads in MiXCR, one entry per CDR3 protein. Of about 190,000 distinct CDR3 sequences listed, about 17% are singletons. The sequenced sample was PBMCs or a T cell subset sorted from them (not recorded which). These receptors originate from an adult woman who had mild COVID-19 (a few samples of this study predate the infection). Cell type and time point are not known.

This clonotype was detected a few times. The CDR3 sequence is CASSLGGVVETQYF. The CDR3 DNA follows: TGTGCCAGCAGCTTAGGAGGAGTCGTAGAGACCCAGTACTTC. The chain links TRBV7-2 to TRBJ2-5; D remains ambiguous. Trimming took off 1 base at V and 4 bases at J, with 10 bases between the two ends. This CDR3 region has 14 residues. Germline V CDR1 and CDR2: SGHTA, FQGNSA.

The chain is built from TRBV20-1 and TRBJ1-6; no definite D call. Germline CDR1 reads DFQATT; CDR2 reads SNEGSKA (reference sequence). The CDR3 is 17 amino acids. The V end lost 0 bases, the J end lost 2 bases, and 14 bases lay between the germline ends. The CDR3 sequence is CSARDPSTNAYNSPLHF. CDR3 bases: TGCAGTGCTAGAGACCCCAGCACGAACGCCTATAATTCACCCCTCCACTTT.

This clonotype was counted only a few times. The chain uses TRBV20-1 and TRBJ1-2, with 10 bases fitting TRBD1. The germline gives CDR1 DFQATT, CDR2 SNEGSKA (reference sequence). CDR3 length equals 14 residues. V was clipped by 2 bases and J by 7 bases; unmatched bases: 7. DNA for the CDR3: TGCAGTGCTAGACTCCCGGGACAGGGGAGTGGCTACACCTTC. Its protein product is CSARLPGQGSGYTF.

The chain has TRBV6-5 and TRBJ1-2, with D possibly being TRBD1 (6 bases). Trimming took off 5 bases at V and 2 bases at J, with 15 bases between the two ends. CDR3 length equals 15 residues. CDR1 is MNHEY, CDR2 SVGAGI, per germline. CDR3 sequence: CASSLTIGGNYGYTF. The CDR3 DNA follows: TGTGCCAGCAGTCTCACGATAGGGGGGAACTATGGCTACACCTTC.

The sample holds a few counts of this clonotype. The CDR3 loop reads CASSLAAGLDGYTF. CDR3 sequence (DNA): TGTGCCAGCAGCTTAGCGGCAGGGCTCGATGGCTACACCTTC. The chain combines TRBV7-8 with TRBJ1-2; D is perhaps TRBD1 (5 bases). V lost 0 bases and J 6 bases, leaving 11 bases between the germline ends. The CDR3 covers 14 residues. Germline assignment: CDR1 SGHVS and CDR2 FQNEAQ.

This clonotype was observed many times. The V call is TRBV5-1, the J call TRBJ2-7, with a possible D match to TRBD2 (6 bases). V was clipped by 6 bases and J by 4 bases, with 8 bases between them. The CDR3 covers 11 residues. CDR1 is SGHRS, CDR2 YFSETQ, per germline. The CDR3, as DNA: TGCGCCAGCACGGGGGAATACGAGCAGTACTTC. Its protein is CASTGEYEQYF.

This clonotype has a count of ten or more. The V gene is TRBV27, the J gene TRBJ2-7; D remains unclear. Germline CDR1 is MNHEY and CDR2 is SMNVEV (reference sequence). The V end was cut by 0 bases, the J end by 5 bases, with 14 bases between. The CDR3 runs 15 residues. DNA of the CDR3: TGTGCCAGCAGTTTATCACCAGACCCCGACCACGAGCAGTACTTC. It is translated as CASSLSPDPDHEQYF.

This clonotype has more than one count but fewer than ten. The chain couples TRBV2 to TRBJ2-5, with 7 bases fitting TRBD1. The CDR3 contains 13 residues. V trimming: 6 bases; J trimming: 4 bases; junction bases outside the gene matches: 5. Germline CDR1 and CDR2: SNHLY and FYNNEI. This CDR3 is CASSHRGGETQYF. DNA of the CDR3: TGTGCCAGCAGCCACAGGGGCGGAGAGACCCAGTACTTC.

The chain has TRBV30 and TRBJ2-7; D is perhaps TRBD1 (6 bases). Germline V lookup: CDR1 GTSNPN, CDR2 SVGIG (reference sequence). Trimming removed 3 bases at V and 3 bases at J, with 15 bases between. This CDR3 contains 14 residues. CDR3 sequence: CAWSAHGTHYEQYF. The CDR3 nucleotides are TGTGCCTGGAGCGCTCACGGGACACACTACGAGCAGTACTTC.

CDR3 nucleotide sequence: TGCGCCAGCAGCGGGACGCCCCTAGAGAGCTATGGCTACACCTTC. Residues: CASSGTPLESYGYTF. This chain links TRBV5-1 with TRBJ1-2; a weak D match, TRBD1 (5 bases). V lost 4 bases, J lost 4 bases, and 17 bases lay in between. The length of the CDR3 is 15 residues. Germline V CDR1 and CDR2: SGHRS, YFSETQ.

This clonotype has a handful of counts. The chain combines TRBV21-1 with TRBJ1-3; the listed D gene, TRBD1, was not tested against the DNA. TRBV21-1 is an annotated pseudogene. The CDR3 extends over 20 amino acids. The CDR3 spells CASSNPVDSPLLTTGNTIYF. CDR3 sequence (DNA): TGTGCCAGCAGCAACCCCGTGGACAGCCCTTTACTGACGACTGGAAACACCATATATTTT.

This clonotype was counted a few times. This sequence joins TRBV15 and TRBJ1-1; D may be TRBD1 (5 bases). The CDR3 has 13 amino acids. The V gene lost 4 bases and the J gene lost 13 bases, with 19 bases spanning the gap. From germline, CDR1 is LNHNV and CDR2 YYDKDF (reference sequence). The CDR3 spells CATSTGRGFRDFF. The CDR3 DNA reads as TGTGCCACCAGCACCGGGAGGGGTTTTCGGGATTTCTTT.

This clonotype appeared many times. The V gene is TRBV6-6, the J gene TRBJ2-5; a possible D gene is TRBD1 (5 bases). Germline assignment: CDR1 MNHNY and CDR2 SVGAGI (reference sequence). Trimming shortened V by 0 bases and J by 1 base, and 9 bases separated the two germline ends. The CDR3 is 15 residues long. The CDR3 nucleotides read TGTGCCAGCAGTTACTCTGGGCAGGGCCAAGAGACCCAGTACTTC. Protein: CASSYSGQGQETQYF.

This clonotype has more than one count but fewer than ten. This chain uses TRBV3-1 with TRBJ2-5; 8 nucleotides line up with TRBD1. V lost 4 bases, J lost 4 bases, and 11 bases stayed unmatched. The CDR3 has 16 amino acids. The germline gives CDR1 LGHDT, CDR2 YNNKEL (reference sequence). The CDR3 DNA sequence: TGTGCCAGCAGCCTCCGGACAGGGCTGGGGCGAGAGACCCAGTACTTC. This translates into CASSLRTGLGRETQYF.

This clonotype was seen only a few times. This sequence joins TRBV20-1 and TRBJ2-1; tentative D call: TRBD2 (6 bases). This CDR3 is built from 12 residues. From germline, CDR1 is DFQATT and CDR2 SNEGSKA (reference sequence). The V and J ends lost 6 bases and 6 bases respectively, with 12 bases between them. The CDR3: CSAGGPINEQFF. The CDR3 DNA follows: TGCAGTGCCGGAGGGCCCATCAATGAGCAGTTCTTC.

J is TRBJ2-3 and V is TRBV6-5; 7 bases are shared with TRBD2. The CDR3 contains 16 residues. Germline V gives CDR1 MNHEY, CDR2 SVGAGI. V gave up 0 bases and J gave up 2 bases; unmatched junction bases: 5. CDR3 sequence reads: CASSYSVSGNTDTQYF. The CDR3 DNA reads as TGTGCCAGCAGTTACTCAGTGAGCGGGAACACAGATACGCAGTATTTT.

This clonotype was detected ten times or more. The CDR3 region has the DNA TGCGCCAGCAAGGACAGTCTCGCGAACACCGGGGAGCTGTTTTTT. This codes for CASKDSLANTGELFF. V gene TRBV5-1 combines with J gene TRBJ2-2; maybe TRBD1 (6 bases). V lost 6 bases, J lost 0 bases, and 12 bases lay in between. The CDR3 contains 15 residues. The germline V gene encodes CDR1 SGHRS and CDR2 YFSETQ. Full variable domain (outside the CDR3, taken from reference TRBV5-1 and TRBJ2-2): KAGVTQTPRYLIKTRGQQVTLSCSPISGHRSVSWYQQTPGQGLQFLFEYFSETQRNKGNFPGRFSGRQFSNSRSEMNVSTLELGDSALYLCASKDSLANTGELFFGEGSRLTVL.

The chain uses TRBV14 and TRBJ2-4, with TRBD2 identical over 9 bases. CDR1 is SGHDN, CDR2 FVKESK, per germline. After removal of 1 base from V and 6 bases from J, the junction contained 4 bases not matched to a gene. This CDR3 has 15 residues. Here the CDR3 reads CASSQVSSGANIQYF. In nucleotides, the CDR3 is TGTGCCAGCAGCCAAGTATCTAGCGGGGCAAACATTCAGTACTTC.

The CDR3 here is CASSSSGTVGEKLFF. In nucleotides, the CDR3 is TGTGCCAGCAGCTCCTCCGGGACAGTGGGTGAAAAACTGTTTTTT. The V call is TRBV7-9, the J call TRBJ1-4; the match to TRBD1 covers 7 bases. The V and J ends lost 4 bases and 7 bases, in that order; junction bases with no gene match: 9. The CDR3 length is 15 residues. Germline CDR1 is SEHNR and CDR2 is FQNEAQ (reference sequence).

The chain has TRBV6-5 and TRBJ2-5; D uncertain. The ends were cut back, 11 bases at V and 5 bases at J, with 18 bases in the middle. CDR3 length: 13 amino acids. The germline V gene encodes CDR1 MNHEY and CDR2 SVGAGI. This chain's CDR3 is CASSLGVSETQYF. The CDR3 region has the DNA TGTGCCTCAAGTTTGGGTGTCAGTGAGACCCAGTACTTC.

The chain employs TRBV5-6 and TRBJ2-7; 12 positions match TRBD2. This CDR3 comprises 15 residues. Germline CDR1 reads SGHDT; CDR2 reads YYEEEE. After removal of 1 base from V and 4 bases from J, the junction contained 3 bases not matched to a gene. CDR3: CASSLYTSGRYEQYF. DNA for the CDR3: TGTGCCAGCAGCTTGTATACTAGCGGGAGGTACGAGCAGTACTTC.

This clonotype was observed a few times. This rearrangement joins TRBV20-1 to TRBJ2-3, with D possibly being TRBD2 (6 bases). Between the trimmed V and J ends, which lost 3 bases and 1 base, there was a span of 8 bases. Per the germline V gene, CDR1 is DFQATT and CDR2 is SNEGSKA (reference sequence). The CDR3 length is 13 residues. CDR3 region: CSASGSGTDTQYF. DNA for the CDR3: TGCAGTGCTAGCGGGAGCGGCACAGATACGCAGTATTTT.

This clonotype was found many times. The chain has TRBV12-3 or TRBV12-4 and TRBJ2-3; the D gene could be TRBD1 or TRBD2 (5 bases each). The CDR3 extends over 14 amino acids. Trimming cost V 5 bases and J 2 bases, with 11 bases left between them. The DNA of the CDR3 is TGTGCCAGCAGTCTCGGGGACGTCACAGATACGCAGTATTTT. It translates to CASSLGDVTDTQYF.

This chain joins TRBV27 and TRBJ2-7; the D gene is possibly TRBD1 (5 bases). The V end was cut by 4 bases, the J end by 3 bases, with 10 bases between. The germline V gene has CDR1 MNHEY and CDR2 SMNVEV (reference sequence). The CDR3 has 13 amino acids. The chain's CDR3 is CASSYRQSYEQYF. The CDR3 DNA sequence: TGTGCCAGCAGTTATCGACAGAGCTACGAGCAGTACTTC.

This chain uses TRBV6-5 with TRBJ2-7; 8 nucleotides align to TRBD2. Germline trimming cut 4 bases from V and 0 bases from J; bases unmatched to any gene: 2. Per the germline V gene, CDR1 is MNHEY and CDR2 is SVGAGI. The CDR3 is 14 residues long. The CDR3 nucleotides read TGTGCCAGCAGTTCGGGGGGGGACTCCTACGAGCAGTACTTC. The encoded protein is CASSSGGDSYEQYF.

This clonotype appeared a few times. This rearrangement joins TRBV2 to TRBJ1-6; tentative D call: TRBD1 (6 bases). CDR1 SNHLY and CDR2 FYNNEI come from the germline V gene. Trimming left V 10 bases short and J 3 bases short, with 10 bases between. CDR3 length: 13 residues. The CDR3 spells CATRGGYNSPLHF. For the CDR3, the DNA is TGTGCCACCCGAGGGGGCTATAATTCACCCCTCCACTTT.

In this sample, this clonotype turned up a few times. The CDR3 nucleotides are TGTGCCAGCACCCTGGGAGGAACTAGTGAGCAGTTCTTC. Translation: CASTLGGTSEQFF. This sequence joins TRBV7-2 and TRBJ2-1, with D perhaps matching TRBD2 (6 bases). The CDR3 is 13 residues long. Germline CDR1 is SGHTA and CDR2 is FQGNSA. V lost 7 bases to trimming and J lost 9 bases, with 16 bases between them.